This TCR beta chain was obtained from a study of OX40 agonist ivuxolimab in advanced cancers. Context from the whole study: Ivuxolimab, which targeted the costimulatory receptor OX40 (CD134), was an agonistic, fully human IgG2 monoclonal antibody. Of the approximately 50 dose-escalation patients, hepatocellular carcinoma was present in approximately 20, melanoma in approximately 15, renal cell carcinoma in 9 and head and neck cancer in 9. The dose-escalation cohort was around 83% male with a mean age of approximately 59 years, ranging from roughly 23 to 79. Intravenous ivuxolimab was administered to patients every 2 weeks at six dose levels: 0.01, 0.1, 0.3, 1.5, 3 and 10 mg/kg. The paper describes the monotherapy dose-escalation part (N of about 52 patients) of the phase I trial of ivuxolimab. Partial responses occurred in three dose-escalation patients: two with cutaneous melanoma and one with hepatocellular carcinoma. Patients were allowed to have had prior anti-PD-1, anti-PD-L1 or anti-CTLA-4 therapy, and approximately 40% of the dose-escalation patients had previously received checkpoint inhibitors. The purpose of peripheral TCRbeta sequencing was to test whether ivuxolimab changed TCR sequence diversity and led to clonal T-cell expansion. The research as a whole found: Partial responders in the 0.1-3.0 mg/kg groups had among the lowest normalized peripheral clonal expansion, especially among CD8+ T cells. Low levels of normalized T-cell clonal expansion were also seen in some patients who did not respond. Clonal expansion of both CD4+ and CD8+ blood T cells was observed from baseline to week 6 at doses 0.1 to 3.0 mg/kg. Which antigens the clonally expanded peripheral T cells were specific for was not determined. On average, CD8+ T cells showed more expanded clones than CD4+ T cells after ivuxolimab.

About this clone itself: Its antigen remains undetermined. Qualities for individual bases were not recorded, and no much larger clone is one base off.

For sequencing of the TCRbeta CDR3 region, genomic DNA was extracted from the sorted cells. The immunoSEQ Assay was used for sequencing of TCRbeta CDR3 regions. Here the immuneACCESS table is served through TCRdb, limited to in-frame sequences with V and J called. Missing clones are a known gap in these copies; in checked studies unresolved V genes cover under half, and the rest lacks a known reason. This sample gives about 70,000 clones in total; about 86% of them show up just once. 2.5% to 3% of the sample lies in the top ten. For CDR1 and CDR2, the germline V gene lists MNHNS and SASEGT. The junction carries 7 bases between V and J, which are trimmed by 1 base and 0 bases respectively. Spanning cysteine to phenylalanine, the CDR3 consists of 15 amino acids. CDR3 DNA is the only sequence kept; it has 45 bases, read in frame from the first base. The trial excluded patients who had a history of autoimmune disease or who were on systemic immunosuppression. Peripheral blood for TCR sequencing was drawn from every dose cohort at baseline, at cycle 4 day 1 and at cycle 7 day 1. Samples were obtained from an open-label, multicenter, first-in-human phase I dose-escalation trial of ivuxolimab. Adults with locally advanced or metastatic head and neck squamous cell, hepatocellular, melanoma or renal cell carcinoma were enrolled in the trial. Before TCR sequencing, CD4+ and CD8+ T cells were separately sorted from peripheral blood.

This TCR was recovered from an adult with an advanced solid tumor such as melanoma, head and neck, liver or kidney cancer. The specimen was CD4+ or CD8+ T cells sorted from blood, collected in a trial of the OX40 agonist ivuxolimab. This sequence uses TRBV6-1 and TRBJ1-5; the D gene identity is not certain. The CDR3 region: CASSEVILSNQPQHF. DNA sequence: TGTGCCAGCAGTGAAGTCATACTTAGCAATCAGCCCCAGCATTTT.